This T cell receptor beta chain was observed in a study of blood T cell repertoires in COVID-19. Study information: Sample material is recorded as cDNA or gDNA derived from T cells, B-cell-depleted T cells, or PBMCs.

Clones were sequenced by immunoSEQ multiplex PCR, and TCRdb holds only the in-frame ones, with some missing. The sample holds 150,000 to 200,000 clones, 80% to 85% seen once. In its sample, this clone was seen many times. CDR1 is ENHRY and CDR2 is SYGVKD in the germline V gene. The CDR3 runs 14 residues. Trimming cost V 5 bases and J 8 bases; bases outside gene matches: 6. Material for sequencing was PBMCs or T cells enriched from blood (not recorded which). This receptor was identified in a man aged 40-49 years who had recovered from COVID-19. The V gene is TRBV10-3, the J gene TRBJ2-3, with 11 nucleotides matching TRBD1. CDR3 residues: CAISWTGGLGTQYF. CDR3 nucleotides: TGTGCCATCAGTTGGACAGGGGGCCTTGGTACGCAGTATTTT.